This is a list of T cell receptor beta chains from one sample in a study of T cells after yellow fever vaccination. From the 5' RACE reads, TCRdb called clonotypes with MiXCR, one entry per CDR3 protein. The sample has 120,000 or so distinct CDR3 sequences; around 6.7% are singletons. Sequenced here: CD4+ T cells sorted from PBMCs, sampled roughly 47 days after the first yellow fever vaccination. These receptors were collected from a man between 18 and 29 years old who received the YFV17D yellow fever vaccine. Each CDR3 is given with its conserved first and last residue.

V	J	CDR3
TRBV6-5	TRBJ1-4	CASSHRDRVVKLFF
TRBV4-2	TRBJ1-4	CASSLSGAGTNEKLFF
TRBV5-1	TRBJ2-5	CASSFTGDVQETQYF
TRBV20-1	TRBJ1-2	CSASPTSWGYTF
TRBV6-1	TRBJ2-3	CASRRSLDTKMGYLAAQYF
TRBV7-6	TRBJ1-5	CASSSRTGGQPQHF
TRBV5-5	TRBJ2-3	CASSLRELVTTDTQYF
TRBV12-3/TRBV12-4	TRBJ1-1	CASRPGTNRRSGEAFF
TRBV7-2	TRBJ2-3	CASSKMPRDIPDTQYF
TRBV2	TRBJ2-3	CASRATSGSARDTQYF
TRBV7-6	TRBJ1-1	CASSVQTGTEAFF
TRBV5-5	TRBJ2-1	CASSLATQTIINEQFF
TRBV20-1	TRBJ1-1	CSARVPALNTEAFF
TRBV11-2	TRBJ2-3	CASSFRDRGSLRTDTQYF
TRBV20-1	TRBJ2-3	CSAKAGQAGTQYF
TRBV4-2	TRBJ1-2	CASSPRHQTTGGYTF
TRBV20-1	TRBJ2-6	CSGGQGPGANVLTF
TRBV12-3/TRBV12-4	TRBJ2-1	CASSLGRGGIYNEQFF
TRBV5-4	TRBJ1-1	CASSSQRTYEAFF
TRBV7-2	TRBJ2-2	CASARAGGGGELFF
TRBV27	TRBJ2-2	CASSPRGTGARRELFF
TRBV5-1	TRBJ2-3	CASSLVRPPDTIDTQYF
TRBV7-9	TRBJ1-6	CASSLEQYNSPLHF
TRBV6-5	TRBJ1-1	CASSYSRGAVMNTEAFF
TRBV2	TRBJ2-2	CASSVLSDGELFF
TRBV7-6	TRBJ2-1	CASSFQENNEQFF
TRBV12-5	TRBJ2-5	CASGLAERGRETQYF
TRBV5-1	TRBJ1-5	CASSIDGDQPQHF
TRBV12-3/TRBV12-4	TRBJ2-6	CASSLTSPANVLTF
TRBV24-1	TRBJ2-1	CATSDPRTSGNEQFF